In this sample, the clone carrying this T cell receptor beta chain turned up many times. The data were taken from a study of T-cell reconstitution after alpha-beta-depleted transplantation in children. Unique molecular identifiers were used to barcode this TCRbeta library. A single record per CDR3 protein comes from TCRdb applying MiXCR to the PCR reads. The data show 260,000 or so distinct CDR3 sequences, about 12% seen once. V dropped 1 base and J dropped 5; count of bases not matched to a gene: 7. Per germline, CDR1 SEHNR and CDR2 FQNEAQ (reference sequence). The CDR3 is 15 amino acids. Specimen: PBMCs from the stem cell graft donor, collected from the stem cell graft. The clonotype was recovered from a human donor who donated a stem cell graft to a child with acute lymphoblastic leukemia. The J gene is TRBJ1-2, the V gene TRBV7-9; 7 bases are a match to TRBD1. This CDR3 is CASSLEEGAPYGYTF. The CDR3, as DNA: TGTGCCAGCAGCTTAGAGGAGGGGGCGCCTTATGGCTACACCTTC.